Presented here are 23 T cell receptor beta chains from one specimen sequenced in a study of T cell responses to AZD1222 COVID-19 vaccine. The protocol was immunoSEQ multiplex PCR, while the TCRdb copy is restricted to in-frame clones and leaves out a portion. In the table there are 75,000 to 95,000 clones, roughly 94% of which are singletons. The sample in question was peripheral blood, obtained on day 0 of MenACWY control vaccination. The origin of the receptors is an adult in good health.

In its sample, this clone was seen once. This chain joins TRBV7-2 and TRBJ2-5; the D gene is possibly TRBD1 (6 bases). The CDR3 extends over 15 amino acids. Trimming took off 1 base at V and 0 bases at J, with 9 bases between the two ends. The germline V gene encodes CDR1 SGHTA and CDR2 FQGNSA. Written as DNA, the CDR3 is TGTGCCAGCAGCTTAGGGGGGACATACCAAGAGACCCAGTACTTC. This gives the protein CASSLGGTYQETQYF. The entire variable domain, with the rest obtained from reference TRBV7-2 and TRBJ2-5, is as follows: GAGVSQSPSNKVTEKGKDVELRCDPISGHTALYWYRQSLGQGLEFLIYFQGNSAPDKSGLPSDRFSAERTGGSVSTLTIQRTQQEDSAVYLCASSLGGTYQETQYFGPGTRLLVL.

V is TRBV12-3 or TRBV12-4 and J is TRBJ1-2; maybe TRBD1 (6 bases). V was cut by 6 bases and J by 2 bases, with 7 bases left in between. CDR3 length equals 12 residues. The CDR3, as DNA: TGTGCCAGCAGCGGACAGAACTATGGCTACACCTTC. Encoded protein: CASSGQNYGYTF.

The rearrangement joins TRBV29-1 to TRBJ2-1, with D perhaps TRBD2 (5 bases). The germline gives CDR1 SQVTM, CDR2 ANQGSEA. The CDR3 runs 15 residues. V lost 3 bases to trimming and J lost 3 bases, with 15 bases between them. The CDR3 protein is CSVEWATRNYNEQFF. DNA of the CDR3: TGCAGCGTTGAGTGGGCAACTAGGAACTACAATGAGCAGTTCTTC.

V usage is TRBV9 and J usage is TRBJ1-3; weak D call: TRBD1 (6 bases). Germline V CDR1 and CDR2: SGDLS, YYNGEE. V gave up 4 bases and J gave up 4 bases, with 18 bases separating them. The CDR3 is 16 amino acids. In DNA, the CDR3 is TGTGCCAGCAGCCCCATACCCGTGGGGGCGGGAAACACCATATATTTT. The encoded protein is CASSPIPVGAGNTIYF.

The chain couples TRBV24-1 to TRBJ1-2, with TRBD1 identical over 8 bases. J gave up 5 bases and V 2 bases, and 9 bases lay outside the gene matches. This CDR3 has 16 amino acids. Germline loops: CDR1 KGHDR, CDR2 SFDVKD. CDR3 amino acids: CATSDSGQGPIYGYTF. CDR3 DNA sequence: TGTGCCACCAGTGATTCCGGACAGGGACCGATTTATGGCTACACCTTC.

This clone appeared once. The chain recombines TRBV24-1 with TRBJ2-7; 7 bases align to TRBD2. Germline V gives CDR1 KGHDR, CDR2 SFDVKD. The CDR3 consists of 14 residues. J was trimmed by 7 bases and V by 3 bases; bases with no gene match: 8. The CDR3 protein is CATSDPGTKSEQYF. CDR3 in DNA: TGTGCCACCAGTGATCCCGGGACTAAAAGTGAGCAGTACTTC.

The V and J genes are TRBV20-1 and TRBJ2-5; D ambiguous. This CDR3 contains 14 residues. Germline V gives CDR1 DFQATT, CDR2 SNEGSKA (reference sequence). The V end lost 3 bases, the J end lost 5 bases, and 16 bases lay between the germline ends. CDR3 region: CSASILTLAETQYF. The CDR3 region has the DNA TGCAGTGCTAGTATCCTAACCCTTGCGGAGACCCAGTACTTC.

The gene calls are TRBV5-1 and TRBJ1-2; 11 nucleotides agree with TRBD1. J lost 7 bases, V lost 4 bases, and 9 bases had no gene match. CDR1 is SGHRS and CDR2 is YFSETQ in the germline V gene. The CDR3 runs 15 residues. CDR3 in amino acids: CASSPGDRGAVGYTF. CDR3 nucleotide sequence: TGCGCCAGCAGCCCAGGGGACAGGGGGGCAGTTGGCTACACCTTC.

J is TRBJ1-2 and V is TRBV2; 8 bases fit TRBD1. Germline trimming cut 2 bases from V and 8 bases from J; bases unmatched to any gene: 10. Germline assignment: CDR1 SNHLY and CDR2 FYNNEI. This CDR3 spans 15 amino acids. The CDR3 here is CASSELGPTGDGYTF. CDR3 DNA sequence: TGTGCCAGCAGTGAACTAGGGCCGACAGGGGACGGCTACACCTTC.

The CDR3 DNA follows: TGTGCCAGCAGGGGTCCGGGACAAGCCTATGGCTACACCTTC. Its translation: CASRGPGQAYGYTF. V usage is TRBV6-5 and J usage is TRBJ1-2; a weak D match, TRBD1 (6 bases). The CDR3 runs to 14 residues. With 6 bases removed from V and 4 bases from J, the gap between germline ends came to 15 bases. Germline CDR1 reads MNHEY; CDR2 reads SVGAGI.

Only one count was recorded for this clone. The chain carries TRBV7-9 and TRBJ2-5, with no clear D. The CDR3 contains 11 residues. V was shortened by 4 bases and J by 13 bases, with 13 bases between the two germline ends. Germline values: CDR1 SEHNR, CDR2 FQNEAQ (reference sequence). DNA for the CDR3: TGTGCCAGCAGCTCCGCGGAAAGGAGGTACTTC. Residues: CASSSAERRYF.

The chain is built from TRBV5-1 and TRBJ1-1; possible D gene TRBD1, 5 bases. The ends were cut back, 0 bases at V and 4 bases at J, with 22 bases in the middle. Germline V CDR1 and CDR2: SGHRS, YFSETQ. This CDR3 spans 18 amino acids. CDR3 nucleotide sequence: TGCGCCAGCAGCTTGGATATCCCCGGGAGGGGATTTCGCACTGAAGCTTTCTTT. Amino acid sequence: CASSLDIPGRGFRTEAFF.

The V call is TRBV20-1, the J call TRBJ2-7; TRBD2 aligns across 8 bases. V trimming: 3 bases; J trimming: 0 bases; junction bases outside the gene matches: 7. This CDR3 region has 15 residues. Germline CDR1 DFQATT, CDR2 SNEGSKA (reference sequence). DNA for the CDR3: TGCAGTGCTAGTTTCCTCGCGGGGGGCTCCTACGAGCAGTACTTC. Translation gives CSASFLAGGSYEQYF.

This clone was seen just once. This chain connects TRBV24-1 to TRBJ2-3; D possibly matches TRBD1 or TRBD2 (5 bases each). From germline, CDR1 is KGHDR and CDR2 SFDVKD. This CDR3 contains 15 residues. V lost 5 bases and J 1 base, leaving 12 bases between the germline ends. The CDR3 protein is CATSVKRGGTDTQYF. The CDR3 DNA sequence: TGTGCCACCAGTGTAAAGAGAGGGGGCACAGATACGCAGTATTTT.

The V and J genes are TRBV28 and TRBJ2-7, with 7 positions matching TRBD2. The junction had 3 bases not matched to a gene; V was cut back by 3 bases and J by 1 base. The V gene's germline CDR1 is MDHEN and CDR2 SYDVKM. This CDR3 comprises 14 residues. The CDR3 DNA sequence: TGTGCCAGCAGTTTTCGGGGAGGGTCCTACGAGCAGTACTTC. Encoded protein: CASSFRGGSYEQYF.

The chain combines TRBV7-2 with TRBJ2-1; 12 bases line up with TRBD1. From germline, CDR1 is SGHTA and CDR2 FQGNSA. This CDR3 is built from 15 residues. J was trimmed by 10 bases and V by 5 bases; bases with no gene match: 9. CDR3: CASSVGQGAVREQFF. CDR3 in DNA: TGTGCCAGCAGCGTGGGACAGGGGGCTGTGAGAGAGCAGTTCTTC.

The chain links TRBV5-4 to TRBJ2-3; D is tentatively TRBD1 or TRBD2 (5 bases each). CDR1 SGHNT and CDR2 YYREEE come from the germline V gene (reference sequence). V was shortened by 0 bases and J by 2 bases, with 10 bases between the two germline ends. CDR3 length: 15 amino acids. The CDR3 nucleotides read TGTGCCAGCAGCTTGGCCGGGGCAGCCACAGATACGCAGTATTTT. Encoded protein: CASSLAGAATDTQYF.

The chain combines TRBV27 with TRBJ2-3; TRBD2 is a possible D gene (6 bases). The CDR3 is 13 residues long. V gave up 3 bases and J gave up 7 bases, with 11 bases separating them. Germline loops: CDR1 MNHEY, CDR2 SMNVEV (reference sequence). The CDR3 here is CASSLLATHTQYF. The CDR3 DNA follows: TGTGCCAGCAGTTTGCTAGCGACGCATACGCAGTATTTT.

The genes are TRBV5-6 and TRBJ1-3, with D perhaps matching TRBD1 (6 bases). Germline V gene lookup returns CDR1 SGHDT and CDR2 YYEEEE. The CDR3 runs 16 residues. Trimming removed 8 bases from V and 1 base from J, with 19 bases in between. Here the CDR3 DNA reads TGTGCCAGTCATACTCCGGGACAAGCGTCTGGAAACACCATATATTTT. Amino acids: CASHTPGQASGNTIYF.

In DNA form, the CDR3 reads TGTGCCAGCAGCCCCTCAGGGGTTACCGGGGAGCTGTTTTTT. Its translation is CASSPSGVTGELFF. The J gene is TRBJ2-2, the V gene TRBV7-3, with D tentatively TRBD1 (6 bases). Trimming stripped 5 bases from V and 5 bases from J, with 12 bases between. Germline V gives CDR1 SGHTA, CDR2 FQGTGA. The length of the CDR3 is 14 residues.

The chain recombines TRBV5-1 with TRBJ2-7; TRBD1 or TRBD2 may be the D gene (5 bases each). Germline lookup yields CDR1 SGHRS and CDR2 YFSETQ. Trimming left V 7 bases short and J 0 bases short, with 14 bases between. This CDR3 has 14 residues. The CDR3 DNA is TGCGCCAGCGACCGGGACGGAGGCTCCTACGAGCAGTACTTC. Protein product: CASDRDGGSYEQYF. Full variable domain (missing parts from reference TRBV5-1 and TRBJ2-7): KAGVTQTPRYLIKTRGQQVTLSCSPISGHRSVSWYQQTPGQGLQFLFEYFSETQRNKGNFPGRFSGRQFSNSRSEMNVSTLELGDSALYLCASDRDGGSYEQYFGPGTRLTVT.

The CDR3 loop is CSVEIPRAFYNEQFF. DNA of the CDR3: TGCAGCGTTGAAATACCCAGGGCCTTCTACAATGAGCAGTTCTTC. The chain combines TRBV29-1 with TRBJ2-1, with D possibly matching TRBD1 (5 bases). The V and J ends lost 2 bases and 3 bases respectively, with 14 bases between them. The germline gives CDR1 SQVTM, CDR2 ANQGSEA. The CDR3 has 15 amino acids.

CDR3 sequence: CASSLRSTDTQYF. The CDR3 DNA reads as TGTGCCAGCAGTTTGCGTTCGACAGATACGCAGTATTTT. The rearrangement links TRBV12-3 or TRBV12-4 to TRBJ2-3, with no clear D. V was clipped by 3 bases and J by 3 bases, with 7 bases between them. The CDR3 sequence is 13 residues long.